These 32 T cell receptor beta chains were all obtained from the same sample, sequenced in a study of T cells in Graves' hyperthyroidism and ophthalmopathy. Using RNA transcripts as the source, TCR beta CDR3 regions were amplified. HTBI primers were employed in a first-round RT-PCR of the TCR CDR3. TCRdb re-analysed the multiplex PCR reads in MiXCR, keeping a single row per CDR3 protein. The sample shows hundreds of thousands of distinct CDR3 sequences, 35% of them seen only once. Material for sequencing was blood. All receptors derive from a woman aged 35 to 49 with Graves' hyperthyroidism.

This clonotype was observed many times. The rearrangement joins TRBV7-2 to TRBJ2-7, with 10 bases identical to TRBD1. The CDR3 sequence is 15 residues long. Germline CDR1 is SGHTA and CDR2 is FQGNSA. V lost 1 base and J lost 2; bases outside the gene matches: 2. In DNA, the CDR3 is TGTGCCAGCAGCTTAGGGGACAGGGGTACCTACGAGCAGTACTTC. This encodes CASSLGDRGTYEQYF.

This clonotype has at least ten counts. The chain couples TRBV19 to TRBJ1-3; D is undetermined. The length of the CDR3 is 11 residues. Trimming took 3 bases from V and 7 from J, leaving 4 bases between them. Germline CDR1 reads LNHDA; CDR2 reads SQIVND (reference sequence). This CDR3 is CASSILNTIYF. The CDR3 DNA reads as TGTGCCAGTAGTATTCTCAACACCATATATTTT.

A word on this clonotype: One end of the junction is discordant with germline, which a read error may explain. CDR3 bases: TGTGCCAGCAGCCAAGGACAGGGAGGCGCTCAGCCCCAGCATTTT. It specifies CASSQGQGGAQPQHF. J is TRBJ1-5 and V is TRBV10-2; 8 bases map to TRBD1. The germline gives CDR1 WSHSY, CDR2 SAAADI. The CDR3 consists of 15 residues.

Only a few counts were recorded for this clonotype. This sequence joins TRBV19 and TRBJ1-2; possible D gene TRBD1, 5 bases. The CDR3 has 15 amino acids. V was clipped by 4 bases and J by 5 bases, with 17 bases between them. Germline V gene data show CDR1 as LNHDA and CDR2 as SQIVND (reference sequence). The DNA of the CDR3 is TGTGCCAGTAGTACCCCCCGGGGCGGTGGATATGGCTACACCTTC. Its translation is CASSTPRGGGYGYTF.

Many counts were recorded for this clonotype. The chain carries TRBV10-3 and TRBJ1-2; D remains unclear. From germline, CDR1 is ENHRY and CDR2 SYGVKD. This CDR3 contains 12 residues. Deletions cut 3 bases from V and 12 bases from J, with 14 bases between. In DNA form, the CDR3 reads TGTGCCATCAGTGACAGGACCGTTAGTAACACCTTC. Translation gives CAISDRTVSNTF.

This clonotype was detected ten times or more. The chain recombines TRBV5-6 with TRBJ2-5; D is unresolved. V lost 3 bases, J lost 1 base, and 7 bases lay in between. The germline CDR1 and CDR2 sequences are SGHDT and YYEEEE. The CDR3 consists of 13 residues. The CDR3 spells CASSYGFQETQYF. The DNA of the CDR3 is TGTGCCAGCAGCTACGGATTCCAAGAGACCCAGTACTTC.

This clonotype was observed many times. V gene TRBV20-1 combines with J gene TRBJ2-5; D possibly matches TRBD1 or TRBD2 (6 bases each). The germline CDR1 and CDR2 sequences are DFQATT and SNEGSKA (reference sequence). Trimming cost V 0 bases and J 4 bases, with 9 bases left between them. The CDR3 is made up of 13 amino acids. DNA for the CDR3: TGCAGTGCTAGAGATGAGGGGGGAGAGACCCAGTACTTC. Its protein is CSARDEGGETQYF.

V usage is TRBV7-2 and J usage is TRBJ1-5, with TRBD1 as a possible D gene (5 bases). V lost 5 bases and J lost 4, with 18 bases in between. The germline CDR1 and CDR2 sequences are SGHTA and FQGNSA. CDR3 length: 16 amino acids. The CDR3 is CASSPRDWGDNQPQHF. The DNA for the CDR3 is TGTGCCAGCAGCCCCCGGGACTGGGGAGATAATCAGCCCCAGCATTTT. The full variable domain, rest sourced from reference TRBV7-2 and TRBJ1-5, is GAGVSQSPSNKVTEKGKDVELRCDPISGHTALYWYRQSLGQGLEFLIYFQGNSAPDKSGLPSDRFSAERTGGSVSTLTIQRTQQEDSAVYLCASSPRDWGDNQPQHFGDGTRLSIL.

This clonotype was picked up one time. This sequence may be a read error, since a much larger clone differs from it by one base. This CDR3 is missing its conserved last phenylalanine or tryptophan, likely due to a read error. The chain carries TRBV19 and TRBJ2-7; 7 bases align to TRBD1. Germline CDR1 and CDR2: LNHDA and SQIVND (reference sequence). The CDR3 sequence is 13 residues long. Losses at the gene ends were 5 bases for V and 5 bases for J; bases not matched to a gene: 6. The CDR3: CASSRRQGDEQYL. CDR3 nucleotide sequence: TGTGCCAGTAGTCGCAGACAGGGTGACGAGCAGTACCTC.

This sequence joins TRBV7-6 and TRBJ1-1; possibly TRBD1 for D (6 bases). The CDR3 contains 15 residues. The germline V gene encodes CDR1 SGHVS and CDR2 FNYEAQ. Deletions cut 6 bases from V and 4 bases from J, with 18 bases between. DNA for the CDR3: TGTGCCAGCAGTGGGGGTGCGGGGGCAGGCACTGAAGCTTTCTTT. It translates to CASSGGAGAGTEAFF.

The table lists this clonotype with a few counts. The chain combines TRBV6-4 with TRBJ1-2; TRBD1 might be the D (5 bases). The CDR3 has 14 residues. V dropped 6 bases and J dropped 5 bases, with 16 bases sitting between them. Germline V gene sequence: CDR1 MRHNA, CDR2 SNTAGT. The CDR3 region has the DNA TGTGCCAGCAGACCGGGACCCGGTGGGTATGGCTACACCTTC. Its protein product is CASRPGPGGYGYTF.

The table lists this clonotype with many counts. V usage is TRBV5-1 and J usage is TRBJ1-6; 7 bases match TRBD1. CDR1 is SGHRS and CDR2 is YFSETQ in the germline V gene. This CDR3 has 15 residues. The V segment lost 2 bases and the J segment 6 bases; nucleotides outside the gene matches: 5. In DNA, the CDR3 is TGCGCCAGCAGCTTTGAAGGGGGCGTTAATTCACCCCTCCACTTT. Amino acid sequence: CASSFEGGVNSPLHF. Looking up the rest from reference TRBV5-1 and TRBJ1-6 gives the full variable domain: KAGVTQTPRYLIKTRGQQVTLSCSPISGHRSVSWYQQTPGQGLQFLFEYFSETQRNKGNFPGRFSGRQFSNSRSEMNVSTLELGDSALYLCASSFEGGVNSPLHFGNGTRLTVT.

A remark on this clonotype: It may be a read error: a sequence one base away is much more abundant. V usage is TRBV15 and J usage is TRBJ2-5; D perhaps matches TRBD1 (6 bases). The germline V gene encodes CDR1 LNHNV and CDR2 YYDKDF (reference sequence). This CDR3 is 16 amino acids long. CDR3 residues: CATSREFVEGVEAQYF. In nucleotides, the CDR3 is TGTGCCACCAGCAGAGAGTTTGTAGAGGGGGTAGAGGCCCAGTACTTC.

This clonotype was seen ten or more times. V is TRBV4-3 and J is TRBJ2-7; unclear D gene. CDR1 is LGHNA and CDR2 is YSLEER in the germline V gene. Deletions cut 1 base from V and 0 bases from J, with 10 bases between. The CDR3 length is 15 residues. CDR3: CASSQGWPLSYEQYF. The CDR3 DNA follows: TGCGCCAGCAGCCAAGGGTGGCCACTCTCCTACGAGCAGTACTTC.

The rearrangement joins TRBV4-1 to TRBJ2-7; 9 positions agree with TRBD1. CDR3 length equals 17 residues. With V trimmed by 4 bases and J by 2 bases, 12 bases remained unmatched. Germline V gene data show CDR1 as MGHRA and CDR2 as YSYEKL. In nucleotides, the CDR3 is TGCGCCAGCAGCCGCGGGACAGGGTGGGGGACTACCTACGAGCAGTACTTC. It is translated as CASSRGTGWGTTYEQYF.

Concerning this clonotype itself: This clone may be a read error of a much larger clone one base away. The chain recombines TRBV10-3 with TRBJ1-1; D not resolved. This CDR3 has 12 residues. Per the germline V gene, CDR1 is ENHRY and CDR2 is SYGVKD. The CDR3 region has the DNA TGTGCCAACAGTTTAAGGCACGGGGAAGCTTTCTTT. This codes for CANSLRHGEAFF.

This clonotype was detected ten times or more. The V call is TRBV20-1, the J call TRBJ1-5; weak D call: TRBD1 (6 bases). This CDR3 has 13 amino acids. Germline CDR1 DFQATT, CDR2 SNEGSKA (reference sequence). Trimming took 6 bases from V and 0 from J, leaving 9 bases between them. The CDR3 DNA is TGCAGTGCCGGACAGCATAGCAATCAGCCCCAGCATTTT. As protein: CSAGQHSNQPQHF.

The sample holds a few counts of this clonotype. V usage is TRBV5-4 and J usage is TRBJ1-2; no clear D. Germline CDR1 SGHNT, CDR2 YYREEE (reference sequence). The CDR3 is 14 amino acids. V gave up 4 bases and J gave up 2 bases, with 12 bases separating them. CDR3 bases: TGTGCCAGCAGCATTGCTCCAGGAAACTATGGCTACACCTTC. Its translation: CASSIAPGNYGYTF.

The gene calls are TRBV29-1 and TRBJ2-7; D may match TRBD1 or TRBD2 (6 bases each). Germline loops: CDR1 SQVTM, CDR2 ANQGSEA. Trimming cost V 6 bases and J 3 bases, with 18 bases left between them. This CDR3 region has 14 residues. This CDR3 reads CSVGGPGAYYEQYF. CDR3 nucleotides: TGCAGCGTGGGGGGCCCGGGGGCCTACTACGAGCAGTACTTC.

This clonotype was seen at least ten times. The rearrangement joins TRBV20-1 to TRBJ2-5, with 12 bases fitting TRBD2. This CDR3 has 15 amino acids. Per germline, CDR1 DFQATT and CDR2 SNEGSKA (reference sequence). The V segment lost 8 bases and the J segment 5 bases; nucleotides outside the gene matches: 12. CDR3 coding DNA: TGCAGTTCACCGATCCTAGCGGGAGGGCAGGAGACCCAGTACTTC. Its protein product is CSSPILAGGQETQYF.

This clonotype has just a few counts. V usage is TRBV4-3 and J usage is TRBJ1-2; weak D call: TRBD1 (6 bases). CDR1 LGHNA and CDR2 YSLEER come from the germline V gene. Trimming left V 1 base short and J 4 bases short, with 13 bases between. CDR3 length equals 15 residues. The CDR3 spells CASSQVGDKTYGYTF. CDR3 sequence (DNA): TGCGCCAGCAGCCAAGTGGGGGACAAGACCTATGGCTACACCTTC.

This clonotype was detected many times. The DNA for the CDR3 is TGCAGCGCTAACAGGGTATCAAACACTGAAGCTTTCTTT. It translates to CSANRVSNTEAFF. This chain links TRBV29-1 with TRBJ1-1; tentatively, D is TRBD1 (6 bases). The CDR3 length is 13 residues. Germline V CDR1 and CDR2: SQVTM, ANQGSEA. V gave up 7 bases and J gave up 2 bases, with 14 bases separating them.

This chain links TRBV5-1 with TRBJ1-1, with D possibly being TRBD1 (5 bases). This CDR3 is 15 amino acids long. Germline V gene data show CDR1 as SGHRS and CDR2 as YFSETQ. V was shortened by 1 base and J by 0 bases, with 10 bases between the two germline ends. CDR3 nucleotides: TGCGCCAGCAGCTTGCAGGGCCCCGTGAACACTGAAGCTTTCTTT. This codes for CASSLQGPVNTEAFF.

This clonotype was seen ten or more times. CDR3 loop: CSVDWSSLAGVETQYF. The CDR3 DNA follows: TGCAGCGTTGATTGGTCGTCACTAGCGGGAGTGGAGACCCAGTACTTC. The J gene is TRBJ2-5, the V gene TRBV29-1; 11 bases line up with TRBD2. With V trimmed by 3 bases and J by 5 bases, 11 bases remained unmatched. Germline CDR1 is SQVTM and CDR2 is ANQGSEA. This CDR3 spans 16 amino acids.

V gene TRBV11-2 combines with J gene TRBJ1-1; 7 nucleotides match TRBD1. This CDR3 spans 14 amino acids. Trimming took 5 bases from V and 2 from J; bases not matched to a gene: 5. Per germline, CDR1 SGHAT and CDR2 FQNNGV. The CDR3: CASSLGQFNTEAFF. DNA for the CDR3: TGTGCCAGCAGCCTGGGACAGTTCAACACTGAAGCTTTCTTT.

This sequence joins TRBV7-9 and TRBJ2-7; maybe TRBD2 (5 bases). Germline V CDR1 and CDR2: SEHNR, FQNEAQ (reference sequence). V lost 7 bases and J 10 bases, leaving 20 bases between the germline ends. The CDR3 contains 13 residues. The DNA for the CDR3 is TGTGCCAGCAACTTGGTATCTCGGGAAGGACAGTACTTC. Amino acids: CASNLVSREGQYF.

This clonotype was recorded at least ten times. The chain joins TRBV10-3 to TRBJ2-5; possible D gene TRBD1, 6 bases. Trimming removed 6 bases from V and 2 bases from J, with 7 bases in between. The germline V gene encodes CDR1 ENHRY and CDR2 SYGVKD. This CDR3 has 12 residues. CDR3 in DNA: TGTGCCATCAGGGGACAACAAGAGACCCAGTACTTC. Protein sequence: CAIRGQQETQYF.

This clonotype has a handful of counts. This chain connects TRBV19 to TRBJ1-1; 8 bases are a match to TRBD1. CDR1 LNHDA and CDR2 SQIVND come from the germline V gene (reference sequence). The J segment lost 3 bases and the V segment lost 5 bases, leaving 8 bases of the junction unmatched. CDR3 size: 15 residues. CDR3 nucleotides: TGTGCCAGTAGTGCAATGACAGGGGTAGACACTGAAGCTTTCTTT. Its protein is CASSAMTGVDTEAFF.

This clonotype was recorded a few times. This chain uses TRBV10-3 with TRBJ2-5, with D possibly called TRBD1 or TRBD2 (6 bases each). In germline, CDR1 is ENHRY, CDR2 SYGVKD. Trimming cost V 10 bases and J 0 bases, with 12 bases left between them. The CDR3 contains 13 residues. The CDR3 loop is CATGGGNQETQYF. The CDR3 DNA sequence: TGTGCCACCGGAGGGGGAAACCAAGAGACCCAGTACTTC.

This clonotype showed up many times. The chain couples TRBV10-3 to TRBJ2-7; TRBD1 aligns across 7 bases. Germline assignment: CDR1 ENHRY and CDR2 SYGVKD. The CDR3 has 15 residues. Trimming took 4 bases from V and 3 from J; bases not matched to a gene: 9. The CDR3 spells CAISGGQDKNYEQYF. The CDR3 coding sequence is TGTGCCATCAGTGGAGGACAGGACAAAAACTACGAGCAGTACTTC.

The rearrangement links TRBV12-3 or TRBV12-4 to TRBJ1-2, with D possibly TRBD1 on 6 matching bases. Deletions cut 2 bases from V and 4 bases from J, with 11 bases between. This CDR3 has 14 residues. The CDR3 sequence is CASSLTGTGYGYTF. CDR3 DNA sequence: TGTGCCAGCAGTTTAACAGGGACGGGCTATGGCTACACCTTC.

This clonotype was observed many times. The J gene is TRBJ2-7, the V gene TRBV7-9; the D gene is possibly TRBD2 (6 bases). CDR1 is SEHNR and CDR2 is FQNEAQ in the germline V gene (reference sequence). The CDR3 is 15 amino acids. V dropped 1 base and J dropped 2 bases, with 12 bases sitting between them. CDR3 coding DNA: TGTGCCAGCAGCTTAGAGGCGGGGACGACCTACGAGCAGTACTTC. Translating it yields CASSLEAGTTYEQYF.